This record looks at one T cell receptor beta chain sequence and its context. The germline V gene encodes CDR1 MNHNS and CDR2 SASEGT. The ends were cut back, 7 bases at V and 2 bases at J, with 17 bases in the middle. CDR3 size: 15 residues. These donors, healthy bone marrow donors, were studied. These data are taken from a study of cytomegalovirus exposure and HLA in healthy donors. Study in general: HLA-typed donors were the source of about 85 million unique TCRs, which an early data release held.

Use of 60 Vbeta and 13 Jbeta primers characterized the PCR. Produced via immunoSEQ multiplex PCR; TCRdb's table is partial and in-frame only. The sample consists of over 100,000 clones, about four fifths of them appearing once. The chain carries TRBV6-1 and TRBJ1-1, with D perhaps TRBD1 (6 bases). The TCR originated in a young woman in good health and CMV-seronegative. The sequencing sample was made of PBMCs. The CDR3 reads CASIDISRGNTEAFF. The CDR3 DNA reads TGTGCCAGCATTGATATAAGCAGGGGTAACACTGAAGCTTTCTTT.